This T cell receptor beta chain is from a study of shared clonotypes between healthy human individuals. As for the study in general: The study used three CD4 naive, three CD4 memory, two CD8 naive and one CD8 memory plate per donor.

The germline V gene encodes CDR1 MNHNS and CDR2 SASEGT. This CDR3 has 14 amino acids. With 2 bases removed from V and 6 bases from J, the gap between germline ends came to 10 bases. Some 30,000 T cell genomes, or 200 to 250 ng DNA, went into the sorted-subset replicate PCRs. Assay: immunoSEQ multiplex PCR; the TCRdb copy retains only in-frame clones and omits some. The repertoire has 1.4 million to 1.5 million clones, roughly 96% of them found once; the top ten carry approximately 1.1%. The sample was naive CD4+ T cells sorted from blood. Subset specified: CD45RA+ positively selected. The gene calls are TRBV6-1 and TRBJ2-2, with D unresolved. The clonotype comes from a man aged 25 to 40 in good health. CDR3 in DNA: TGTGCCAGCAGTGAACAAGGTCCTCCCGGGGAGCTGTTTTTT. This gives the protein CASSEQGPPGELFF.